This T cell receptor beta chain was captured in a study of blood T cells in healthy people across ages. Study results and caveats: Long-lived donors had more naive CD4+ cells and higher diversity than aged donors. Expanded clonotype changes were possibly confounded by unknown donor CMV status. Per-million-T-cell TCR beta diversity fell roughly linearly with age.

As for this clonotype: Its specificity is not known.

Trimming cost V 6 bases and J 0 bases; bases outside gene matches: 4. From germline, CDR1 is MDHEN and CDR2 SYDVKM. The CDR3 is made up of 14 amino acids. It was with a sample-barcoded 5' primer and a J-beta primer mix that a second PCR of roughly 7 to 12 cycles was run. In TCRdb, the 5' RACE reads were re-called with MiXCR into one record per CDR3 protein. The top ten clones hold about 16% of a sample with 710,000 or so distinct CDR3 sequences, roughly 32% of them seen once. Peripheral blood, about 10 milliliters per donor, was collected. The TCR comes from a woman aged 80 or older in good health. Specimen: blood. The chain is built from TRBV28 and TRBJ2-5; 7 bases map to TRBD1. DNA of the CDR3: TGTGCCAGCAGGACAGGGTCGTACCAAGAGACCCAGTACTTC. Its translation is CASRTGSYQETQYF. The full variable domain, in which reference TRBV28 and TRBJ2-5 provide the parts outside the CDR3, is DVKVTQSSRYLVKRTGEKVFLECVQDMDHENMFWYRQDPGLGLRLIYFSYDVKMKEKGDIPEGYSVSREKKERFSLILESASTNQTSMYLCASRTGSYQETQYFGPGTRLLVL.